Following are 29 T cell receptor beta chains from one sample sequenced in a study of cytotoxic CD8 clonotypes in ibrutinib-treated CLL. TCRdb keeps only in-frame clones here, not all; method: immunoSEQ multiplex PCR. The sample holds roughly 16,000 clones, roughly 60% seen once. The material sequenced was PBMCs, taken after 12 months of ibrutinib treatment. The receptors originated from a human donor with chronic lymphocytic leukemia.

The chain is built from TRBV14 and TRBJ1-4, with 7 nucleotides matching TRBD1. With V trimmed by 4 bases and J by 7 bases, 6 bases remained unmatched. The CDR3 loop spans 14 amino acids. Looked up from germline, CDR1 is SGHDN and CDR2 is FVKESK. CDR3 sequence: CASSPDRVSEKLFF. For the CDR3, the DNA is TGTGCCAGCAGCCCCGACAGGGTCTCTGAAAAACTGTTTTTT. Looking up the rest from reference TRBV14 and TRBJ1-4 gives the full variable domain: EAGVTQFPSHSVIEKGQTVTLRCDPISGHDNLYWYRRVMGKEIKFLLHFVKESKQDESGMPNNRFLAERTGGTYSTLKVQPAELEDSGVYFCASSPDRVSEKLFFGSGTQLSVL.

V usage is TRBV5-4 and J usage is TRBJ2-6, with D possibly matching TRBD2 (5 bases). Germline CDR1 and CDR2: SGHNT and YYREEE (reference sequence). This CDR3 is 14 amino acids long. Trimming took 5 bases from V and 2 from J, leaving 8 bases between them. As DNA, the CDR3 is TGTGCCAGCAGTTTGCGGGCTGGGGCCAACGTCCTGACTTTC. Its translation is CASSLRAGANVLTF.

The CDR3 sequence: CASSGPLATSTDTQYF. The CDR3 region has the DNA TGTGCCAGCAGCGGCCCCCTAGCGACTAGCACAGATACGCAGTATTTT. V is TRBV9 and J is TRBJ2-3; tentatively, D is TRBD2 (6 bases). The germline V gene encodes CDR1 SGDLS and CDR2 YYNGEE. Between the trimmed V and J ends, which lost 3 bases and 0 bases, there was a span of 14 bases. CDR3 length: 16 amino acids.

This sequence joins TRBV9 and TRBJ2-7; TRBD2 matches at 9 bases. V lost 7 bases to trimming and J lost 0 bases; unmatched junction nucleotides: 8. The V gene's germline CDR1 is SGDLS and CDR2 YYNGEE. This CDR3 has 15 residues. As DNA, the CDR3 is TGTGCCAGCGGTACAGGTAGCGGGAGCTCCTACGAGCAGTACTTC. This encodes CASGTGSGSSYEQYF.

This chain's CDR3 is CASSEWTSGSYEQYF. The CDR3 DNA sequence: TGTGCCAGCAGTGAATGGACTAGCGGGAGTTACGAGCAGTACTTC. The chain has TRBV2 and TRBJ2-7, with 13 bases fitting TRBD2. The V and J ends lost 2 bases and 4 bases, in that order; junction bases with no gene match: 2. Germline V gene sequence: CDR1 SNHLY, CDR2 FYNNEI. The CDR3 totals 15 residues.

The gene calls are TRBV2 and TRBJ1-4, with D maybe TRBD1 (6 bases). V shed 2 bases and J shed 1 base, with 8 bases lying between them. Germline loops: CDR1 SNHLY, CDR2 FYNNEI. The CDR3 runs 15 residues. The CDR3 spells CASSEQGLTNEKLFF. The DNA of the CDR3 is TGTGCCAGCAGTGAACAGGGGCTAACTAATGAAAAACTGTTTTTT.

V usage is TRBV10-1 and J usage is TRBJ2-4; TRBD1 agrees at 9 bases. Germline assignment: CDR1 WNHNN and CDR2 SYGVQD (reference sequence). J lost 7 bases, V lost 5 bases, and 9 bases had no gene match. This CDR3 is 15 amino acids long. CDR3 sequence: CASSSGTGNFNIQYF. The CDR3 DNA sequence: TGCGCCAGCAGTTCCGGGACAGGGAATTTTAACATTCAGTACTTC.

The chain uses TRBV18 and TRBJ1-2; 9 bases line up with TRBD1. CDR1 KGHSH and CDR2 LQKENI come from the germline V gene. This CDR3 comprises 16 residues. V gave up 3 bases and J gave up 4 bases; unmatched junction bases: 9. The chain's CDR3 is CASSPNRDRAGYGYTF. The CDR3, as DNA: TGTGCCAGCTCACCTAACCGGGACAGGGCTGGCTATGGCTACACCTTC.

The rearrangement joins TRBV18 to TRBJ2-3; D is ambiguous. V lost 0 bases and J 0 bases, leaving 19 bases between the germline ends. The CDR3 spans 19 residues. Germline V gives CDR1 KGHSH, CDR2 LQKENI. The CDR3 DNA reads TGTGCCAGCTCACCACCGTCGTTCGGAGCGACCATAAGCACAGATACGCAGTATTTT. Its translation: CASSPPSFGATISTDTQYF.

V and J are TRBV19 and TRBJ1-5; 7 bases align to TRBD1. With 5 bases clipped from V and 7 bases from J, the junction kept 5 bases outside the gene matches. CDR3 length: 13 residues. In germline, CDR1 is LNHDA, CDR2 SQIVND (reference sequence). CDR3 sequence (DNA): TGTGCCAGTAGTGGGACAGAGGACCAGCCCCAGCATTTT. It translates to CASSGTEDQPQHF.

This clone is a singleton in its sample. V and J are TRBV5-1 and TRBJ2-7, with 11 bases matching TRBD1. V gave up 1 base and J gave up 4 bases; unmatched junction bases: 10. This CDR3 comprises 17 residues. Germline V gene sequence: CDR1 SGHRS, CDR2 YFSETQ. CDR3 in DNA: TGCGCCAGCAGCTTGAGTTGGTCGGGACAGGGGGTATACGAGCAGTACTTC. The encoded protein is CASSLSWSGQGVYEQYF.

This sequence joins TRBV19 and TRBJ1-5; 9 nucleotides agree with TRBD1. Unmatched junction bases numbered 4, after V lost 3 bases and J lost 4 bases. This CDR3 has 15 residues. CDR1 is LNHDA, CDR2 SQIVND, per germline (reference sequence). CDR3 sequence: CASSMDRGSNQPQHF. CDR3 in DNA: TGTGCCAGTAGTATGGACAGGGGAAGTAATCAGCCCCAGCATTTT. The full variable domain, with the rest looked up from reference TRBV19 and TRBJ1-5, is DGGITQSPKYLFRKEGQNVTLSCEQNLNHDAMYWYRQDPGQGLRLIYYSQIVNDFQKGDIAEGYSVSREKKESFPLTVTSAQKNPTAFYLCASSMDRGSNQPQHFGDGTRLSIL.

This clone appeared a few times. The chain has TRBV5-4 and TRBJ2-1; 10 bases are a match to TRBD2. CDR1 is SGHNT, CDR2 YYREEE, per germline (reference sequence). J lost 4 bases, V lost 4 bases, and 5 bases had no gene match. The CDR3 totals 15 residues. This CDR3 reads CASSGPSGSYNEQFF. The CDR3 DNA follows: TGTGCCAGCAGCGGCCCTAGCGGGAGTTACAATGAGCAGTTCTTC.

This chain links TRBV2 with TRBJ2-7; D gene unclear. The CDR3 sequence is 12 residues long. Germline CDR1 and CDR2: SNHLY and FYNNEI. The V end lost 2 bases, the J end lost 5 bases, and 7 bases lay between the germline ends. The CDR3 region is CASSENRDEQYF. CDR3 DNA sequence: TGTGCCAGCAGTGAAAATCGGGACGAGCAGTACTTC.

This rearrangement joins TRBV6-1 to TRBJ2-1; no firm D call. Deletions cut 7 bases from V and 0 bases from J, with 7 bases between. The CDR3 consists of 13 residues. From germline, CDR1 is MNHNS and CDR2 SASEGT. The CDR3 DNA reads TGTGCCAGCACGGTGTACTCCTACAATGAGCAGTTCTTC. Residues: CASTVYSYNEQFF.

The rearrangement joins TRBV29-1 to TRBJ2-2; D gene uncertain. The germline CDR1 and CDR2 sequences are SQVTM and ANQGSEA. The CDR3 is made up of 13 amino acids. V was cut by 4 bases and J by 7 bases, with 13 bases left in between. This CDR3 is CSVVVTVGGELFF. Here the CDR3 DNA reads TGCAGCGTTGTCGTCACAGTCGGCGGGGAGCTGTTTTTT.

The chain couples TRBV5-4 to TRBJ1-2; 11 bases map to TRBD1. There are 15 residues in the CDR3. Germline assignment: CDR1 SGHNT and CDR2 YYREEE (reference sequence). Unmatched junction bases numbered 10, after V lost 4 bases and J lost 8 bases. CDR3 residues: CASSMDRGPLWGYTF. Written as DNA, the CDR3 is TGTGCCAGCAGCATGGACAGGGGGCCACTATGGGGCTACACCTTC.

This chain uses TRBV18 with TRBJ2-3; perhaps TRBD2 as D (6 bases). CDR1 KGHSH and CDR2 LQKENI come from the germline V gene. The V end was cut by 2 bases, the J end by 0 bases, with 9 bases between. This CDR3 is built from 15 residues. The CDR3 bases are TGTGCCAGCTCACCAGGAGGGGCTAGCACAGATACGCAGTATTTT. Protein sequence: CASSPGGASTDTQYF.

This chain uses TRBV30 with TRBJ2-3, with D uncertain. This CDR3 spans 14 amino acids. Germline CDR1 reads GTSNPN; CDR2 reads SVGIG (reference sequence). Trimming removed 1 base from V and 4 bases from J, with 12 bases in between. The CDR3, as DNA: TGTGCCTGGAGTGCGAGCGCCCCAGCAGATACGCAGTATTTT. This translates into CAWSASAPADTQYF.

This clone has just one count. The V gene is TRBV16, the J gene TRBJ2-1; D remains ambiguous. This CDR3 is 11 amino acids long. V was cut by 7 bases and J by 6 bases, with 7 bases left in between. Germline CDR1 KGHSY, CDR2 FQNENV. This CDR3 reads CASTPANEQFF. DNA of the CDR3: TGTGCCAGCACCCCTGCCAATGAGCAGTTCTTC.

The rearrangement uses TRBV7-9 and TRBJ2-3; D gene ambiguous. This CDR3 is 16 amino acids long. CDR1 is SEHNR and CDR2 is FQNEAQ in the germline V gene (reference sequence). Deletions cut 2 bases from V and 1 base from J, with 13 bases between. The CDR3 DNA is TGTGCCAGCAGCTTACAACAACAGTTGGGCACAGATACGCAGTATTTT. Translating it yields CASSLQQQLGTDTQYF.

This clone showed up just a few times. This chain links TRBV29-1 with TRBJ2-5; D might be TRBD1 or TRBD2, each matching 5 bases. Trimming removed 7 bases at V and 2 bases at J, with 11 bases between. Germline V gives CDR1 SQVTM, CDR2 ANQGSEA. This CDR3 spans 12 amino acids. CDR3: CSAGTEQETQYF. The CDR3 DNA follows: TGCAGCGCCGGGACGGAGCAAGAGACCCAGTACTTC. The full variable domain, rest sourced from reference TRBV29-1 and TRBJ2-5, is SAVISQKPSRDICQRGTSLTIQCQVDSQVTMMFWYRQQPGQSLTLIATANQGSEATYESGFVIDKFPISRPNLTFSTLTVSNMSPEDSSIYLCSAGTEQETQYFGPGTRLLVL.

The rearrangement links TRBV6-5 to TRBJ1-5; D not resolved. The V end was cut by 4 bases, the J end by 2 bases, with 9 bases between. This CDR3 spans 14 amino acids. CDR1 is MNHEY, CDR2 SVGAGI, per germline. CDR3 bases: TGTGCCAGCAGTTTCCGACGGGGCAATCAGCCCCAGCATTTT. Translated, it gives CASSFRRGNQPQHF.

The chain carries TRBV5-1 and TRBJ2-3; 11 bases agree with TRBD1. Unmatched junction bases numbered 9, after V lost 4 bases and J lost 5 bases. Per the germline V gene, CDR1 is SGHRS and CDR2 is YFSETQ. This CDR3 region has 16 residues. The CDR3 DNA reads TGCGCCAGCAGCCCTGGGACAGGGGGGGTTATAGATACGCAGTATTTT. It codes for CASSPGTGGVIDTQYF.

This CDR3 reads CASSARQGSRLGELFF. The CDR3 DNA is TGTGCCAGCAGCGCCCGACAGGGGAGTCGACTCGGGGAGCTGTTTTTT. The chain has TRBV14 and TRBJ2-2, with TRBD1 identical over 8 bases. The germline V gene encodes CDR1 SGHDN and CDR2 FVKESK. The CDR3 loop spans 16 amino acids. With V trimmed by 5 bases and J by 7 bases, 12 bases remained unmatched.

The chain couples TRBV14 to TRBJ1-2; possible D gene TRBD1, 5 bases. The CDR3 has 17 residues. Trimming removed 0 bases from V and 4 bases from J, with 18 bases in between. CDR1 SGHDN and CDR2 FVKESK come from the germline V gene. The CDR3 region is CASSQDRIWGRGYGYTF. The CDR3, as DNA: TGTGCCAGCAGCCAAGATCGAATTTGGGGCCGTGGCTATGGCTACACCTTC.

The CDR3 loop reads CASSPGDQETQYF. Written as DNA, the CDR3 is TGTGCCAGCAGCCCGGGGGACCAAGAGACCCAGTACTTC. The V and J genes are TRBV28 and TRBJ2-5; TRBD2 might be the D (6 bases). The germline CDR1 and CDR2 sequences are MDHEN and SYDVKM. The CDR3 runs to 13 residues. V was trimmed by 6 bases and J by 0 bases, leaving 8 bases between them.

The chain has TRBV25-1 and TRBJ2-1, with D perhaps given as TRBD1 or TRBD2 (5 bases each). The CDR3 runs to 14 residues. The V gene lost 6 bases and the J gene lost 0 bases, with 9 bases spanning the gap. Germline V gene data show CDR1 as MGHDK and CDR2 as SYGVNS. CDR3 in DNA: TGTGCCAGCAGGGGGGTGAGCTCCTACAATGAGCAGTTCTTC. This gives the protein CASRGVSSYNEQFF.

This clone was recorded once. CDR3 DNA sequence: TGTGCCAGCAGTCCATGGGCGGGAGGGGGCTACGAGCAGTACTTC. Translated: CASSPWAGGGYEQYF. The V call is TRBV5-4, the J call TRBJ2-7; 9 bases line up with TRBD2. The CDR3 length is 15 residues. V gave up 5 bases and J gave up 3 bases; unmatched junction bases: 9. Germline V gives CDR1 SGHNT, CDR2 YYREEE (reference sequence).